The text below deals with one T cell receptor (beta chain). Method: immunoSEQ multiplex PCR; TCRdb's copy keeps in-frame clones and lacks some. This sample has roughly 200,000 clones, with approximately 89% found just once. Germline V gene lookup returns CDR1 SNHLY and CDR2 FYNNEI. This CDR3 has 13 amino acids. V was shortened by 6 bases and J by 3 bases, with 9 bases between the two germline ends. Pooled together were second doses at about 4 or about 12 weeks. This sample stems from a study of T cell responses to AZD1222 COVID-19 vaccine. This TCR was sampled from an adult who received the AZD1222 COVID-19 vaccine. Sequences were derived from peripheral blood, sampled 28 days after the second AZD1222 dose. The rearrangement links TRBV2 to TRBJ2-1; D is possibly TRBD1 (5 bases). For the CDR3, the DNA is TGTGCCAGCAGGCTGACAGTCTACAATGAGCAGTTCTTC. Its translation: CASRLTVYNEQFF.